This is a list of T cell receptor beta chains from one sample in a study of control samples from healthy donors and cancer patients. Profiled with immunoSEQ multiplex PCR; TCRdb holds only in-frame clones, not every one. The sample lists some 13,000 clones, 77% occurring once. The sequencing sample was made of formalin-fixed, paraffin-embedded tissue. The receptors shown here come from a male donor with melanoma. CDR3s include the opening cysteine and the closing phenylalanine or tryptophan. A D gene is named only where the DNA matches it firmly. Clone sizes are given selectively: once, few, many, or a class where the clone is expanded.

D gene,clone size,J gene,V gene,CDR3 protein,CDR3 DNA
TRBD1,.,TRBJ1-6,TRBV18,CASSPPGTGVFSPLHF,TGTGCCAGCTCACCACCGGGGACAGGGGTATTTTCACCCCTCCACTTT
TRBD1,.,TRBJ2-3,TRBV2,CARGRTGFPDTQYF,TGTGCCAGGGGAAGGACAGGGTTCCCAGATACGCAGTATTTT
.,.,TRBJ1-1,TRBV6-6,CASSYWTQGTEAFF,TGTGCCAGCAGCTACTGGACGCAGGGAACTGAAGCTTTCTTT
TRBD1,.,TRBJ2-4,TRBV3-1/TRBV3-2,CASSGWTGGKAKNIQYF,TGTGCCAGCAGCGGATGGACAGGGGGCAAAGCCAAAAACATTCAGTACTTC
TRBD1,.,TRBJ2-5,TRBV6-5,CASRTGGETQYF,TGTGCCAGCAGAACAGGGGGCGAGACCCAGTACTTC
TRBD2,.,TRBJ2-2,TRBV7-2,CATAIAGGLNGELFF,TGTGCCACCGCAATAGCGGGGGGGCTTAACGGGGAGCTGTTTTTT
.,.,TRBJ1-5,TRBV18,CASSLGPTNQPQHF,TGTGCCAGCTCGCTTGGACCCACGAATCAGCCCCAGCATTTT
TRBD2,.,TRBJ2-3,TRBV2,CASSVAGDFTDTQYF,TGTGCCAGCAGTGTAGCGGGGGACTTTACAGATACGCAGTATTTT
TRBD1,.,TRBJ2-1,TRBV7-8,CASSLSSGQGAIGEQFF,TGTGCCAGCAGCTTATCTTCGGGACAGGGGGCGATCGGTGAGCAGTTCTTC
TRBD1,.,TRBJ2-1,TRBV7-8,CASSPDRGNNEQFF,TGTGCCAGCAGTCCAGACAGGGGCAACAATGAGCAGTTCTTC
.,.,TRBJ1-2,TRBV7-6,CASSLLRGGHGYTF,TGTGCCAGCAGCCTACTCCGGGGGGGGCATGGCTACACCTTC
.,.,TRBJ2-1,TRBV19,CASCLSTDLGNEQFF,TGTGCCAGCTGTTTGTCGACAGACCTTGGCAATGAGCAGTTCTTC
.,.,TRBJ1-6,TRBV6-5,CASSYGQPRAAPLHF,TGTGCCAGCAGTTACGGACAGCCTCGCGCGGCACCCCTCCACTTT
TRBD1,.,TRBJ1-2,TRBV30,CAWRLEGQGHYGYTF,TGTGCCTGGAGATTGGAGGGACAGGGTCACTATGGCTACACCTTC
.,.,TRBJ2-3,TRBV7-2,CASSLDGQRRDTQYF,TGTGCCAGCAGCTTAGATGGACAGCGGAGAGATACGCAGTATTTT
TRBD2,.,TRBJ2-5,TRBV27,CASSPGRGGLETQYF,TGTGCCAGCAGCCCGGGCCGCGGGGGGCTTGAGACCCAGTACTTC
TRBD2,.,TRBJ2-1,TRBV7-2,CASSLMRGSYNEQFF,TGTGCCAGCAGCTTAATGCGGGGGTCCTACAATGAGCAGTTCTTC
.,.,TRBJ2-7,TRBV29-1,CSVETWGEQYF,TGCAGCGTTGAAACGTGGGGCGAGCAGTACTTC
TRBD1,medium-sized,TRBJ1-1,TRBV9,CASSLRTGREAFF,TGTGCCAGCAGCCTCCGGACAGGGAGGGAAGCTTTCTTT
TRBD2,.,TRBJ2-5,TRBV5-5,CASSLASGGYQETQYF,TGTGCCAGCAGCTTGGCTAGCGGGGGATACCAAGAGACCCAGTACTTC
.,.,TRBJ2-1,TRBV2,CASSGWGVNHNEQFF,TGTGCCAGCAGTGGTTGGGGGGTCAACCACAATGAGCAGTTCTTC
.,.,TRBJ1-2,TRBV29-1,CSVEGTDYGYTF,TGCAGCGTTGAGGGAACGGACTATGGCTACACCTTC
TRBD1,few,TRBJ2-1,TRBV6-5,CASDRGTYNEQFF,TGTGCCAGCGACAGGGGGACCTACAATGAGCAGTTCTTC
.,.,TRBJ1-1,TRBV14,CASSQGGKILEAFF,TGTGCCAGCAGCCAAGGGGGCAAGATCCTTGAAGCTTTCTTT
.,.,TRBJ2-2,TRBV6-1,CASSEDIGRAARGELFF,TGTGCCAGCAGTGAAGACATAGGAAGGGCAGCCCGAGGGGAGCTGTTTTTT
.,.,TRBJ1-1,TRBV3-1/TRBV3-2,CASSPRGQGNTEAFF,TGTGCCAGCAGCCCCAGAGGGCAGGGAAACACTGAAGCTTTCTTT